This T cell receptor (beta chain) is drawn from a study of T cells in Graves' hyperthyroidism and ophthalmopathy. The CDR3 spans 15 residues. Germline trimming cut 1 base from V and 4 bases from J; bases unmatched to any gene: 2. The germline CDR1 and CDR2 sequences are SGHDN and FVKESK. Findings and caveats of the study: Within blood appeared most thyroid clonotypes that had expanded above 0.001. Median prediction lead before ophthalmopathy onset was about 6.7 months with the model.

Ophthalmopathy patients showed a Clinical Activity Score of at least 3, NOSPECS grade of at least 4 and duration under 3 months. Uncontrolled infection, other autoimmune disease, pregnancy or lactation excluded patients. RNA transcripts yielded amplified TCR beta CDR3 regions. TCR CDR3 underwent first-round RT-PCR with the HTBI primer set. TCRdb fed the multiplex PCR reads into MiXCR, producing one record per CDR3 protein. The sample shows 500,000 to 600,000 distinct CDR3 sequences, roughly 21% of them seen only once. This clonotype has more than one count but fewer than ten. Its antigen is still unknown.

The V call is TRBV14, the J call TRBJ2-1; TRBD1 aligns across 9 bases. The source is a man aged 40-50 years with Graves' ophthalmopathy. The specimen was blood. CDR3 loop: CASSQGDRAYNEQFF. The CDR3 DNA is TGTGCCAGCAGCCAAGGGGACAGGGCTTACAATGAGCAGTTCTTC.